This entry lists 28 T cell receptor beta chains sequenced from one sample in a study of radiotherapy plus CTLA-4 blockade in lung cancer. The repertoire was sequenced with immunoSEQ multiplex PCR; TCRdb's copy has only in-frame clones and lacks some. The table includes more than 55,000 clones, 70% to 85% detected once. The material was peripheral blood, obtained from a patient treated with radiotherapy plus ipilimumab. These receptors were collected from a human donor with non-small cell lung cancer who had a complete response to radiotherapy plus ipilimumab.

This clone appeared a few times. The chain recombines TRBV6-6 with TRBJ2-1; 9 bases fit TRBD1. The CDR3 has 15 amino acids. In germline, CDR1 is MNHNY, CDR2 SVGAGI (reference sequence). V gave up 4 bases and J gave up 7 bases; unmatched junction bases: 8. As DNA, the CDR3 is TGTGCCAGCAGTTCGCCACAGGGGGCAAGAAATGAGCAGTTCTTC. Its translation is CASSSPQGARNEQFF.

The chain combines TRBV19 with TRBJ2-2; D uncertain. CDR1 and CDR2 (germline): LNHDA, SQIVND (reference sequence). The CDR3 has 15 amino acids. V was cut by 3 bases and J by 0 bases, with 8 bases left in between. The chain's CDR3 is CASSIATANTGELFF. The DNA for the CDR3 is TGTGCCAGTAGTATCGCGACTGCGAACACCGGGGAGCTGTTTTTT.

This clone was detected once. The chain is built from TRBV6-4 and TRBJ2-1, with D possibly TRBD1 on 5 matching bases. CDR1 and CDR2 from the germline V gene are MRHNA and SNTAGT. Trimming cost V 6 bases and J 7 bases, with 19 bases left between them. This CDR3 contains 15 residues. The CDR3 DNA reads TGTGCCAGCAGCTCGTCTAGGGGTCTCATAAATGAGCAGTTCTTC. This codes for CASSSSRGLINEQFF.

The gene calls are TRBV4-2 and TRBJ1-2, with TRBD1 matching 7 bases. Unmatched junction bases numbered 5, after V lost 1 base and J lost 6 bases. The germline V gene encodes CDR1 LGHNA and CDR2 YNFKEQ. The CDR3 totals 14 residues. The CDR3 here is CASSQVGQNNGYTF. The CDR3 bases are TGTGCCAGCAGCCAAGTGGGACAGAATAATGGCTACACCTTC.

The chain is built from TRBV6-5 and TRBJ1-3; D unresolved. V was trimmed by 6 bases and J by 0 bases, leaving 6 bases between them. Germline values: CDR1 MNHEY, CDR2 SVGAGI. The length of the CDR3 is 13 residues. CDR3 loop: CASRRSSGNTIYF. DNA of the CDR3: TGTGCCAGCAGGAGGAGCTCTGGAAACACCATATATTTT.

The chain is built from TRBV6-1 and TRBJ1-4, with D uncertain. Germline V lookup: CDR1 MNHNS, CDR2 SASEGT. The CDR3 extends over 15 amino acids. Trimming left V 0 bases short and J 3 bases short, with 8 bases between. CDR3 coding DNA: TGTGCCAGCAGTGAAGCGGCAGGATCTAATGAAAAACTGTTTTTT. Translating gives CASSEAAGSNEKLFF.

This clone turned up a few times. V and J are TRBV7-2 and TRBJ1-1, with D unclear. The length of the CDR3 is 14 residues. Trimming stripped 1 base from V and 2 bases from J, with 8 bases between. Germline V gives CDR1 SGHTA, CDR2 FQGNSA. The CDR3 sequence is CASSLGARNTEAFF. The CDR3 nucleotides are TGTGCCAGCAGCTTAGGGGCCAGAAACACTGAAGCTTTCTTT.

The chain carries TRBV7-8 and TRBJ2-6; 7 bases match TRBD1. Germline V gene lookup returns CDR1 SGHVS and CDR2 FQNEAQ. The CDR3 runs to 16 residues. The V gene end was trimmed by 0 bases and the J gene end by 4 bases; junction bases not matched to a gene: 3. The chain's CDR3 is CASSLAPDRGANVLTF. CDR3 DNA sequence: TGTGCCAGCAGCTTAGCGCCGGACAGGGGGGCCAACGTCCTGACTTTC.

The chain is built from TRBV7-9 and TRBJ1-5; tentative D call: TRBD1 (5 bases). CDR1 and CDR2 from the germline V gene are SEHNR and FQNEAQ (reference sequence). The CDR3 covers 14 residues. V gave up 5 bases and J gave up 2 bases, with 10 bases separating them. The CDR3 DNA sequence: TGTGCCAGCAGCCGGGCGGGGGGCAATCAGCCCCAGCATTTT. Translated, it gives CASSRAGGNQPQHF. Looking up the rest from reference TRBV7-9 and TRBJ1-5 gives the full variable domain: DTGVSQNPRHKITKRGQNVTFRCDPISEHNRLYWYRQTLGQGPEFLTYFQNEAQLEKSRLLSDRFSAERPKGSFSTLEIQRTEQGDSAMYLCASSRAGGNQPQHFGDGTRLSIL.

V and J are TRBV18 and TRBJ1-1, with a possible D match to TRBD1 (6 bases). With 7 bases removed from V and 6 bases from J, the gap between germline ends came to 15 bases. From germline, CDR1 is KGHSH and CDR2 LQKENI. The CDR3 spans 13 residues. CDR3 bases: TGTGCCAGCTTCCACAGGGAGAGGGCTGAAGCTTTCTTT. As protein: CASFHRERAEAFF.

As for this clone: Other DNA sequences from this sample encode an identical CDR3 as well. The rearrangement joins TRBV9 to TRBJ1-1, with 8 bases fitting TRBD1. Germline-derived CDR1 and CDR2 are SGDLS and YYNGEE. CDR3 length equals 16 residues. Germline trimming cut 1 base from V and 0 bases from J; bases unmatched to any gene: 5. Written as DNA, the CDR3 is TGTGCCAGCAGCGTAAATGACAGGGGCATGAACACTGAAGCTTTCTTT. Its protein product is CASSVNDRGMNTEAFF.

The V gene is TRBV4-1, the J gene TRBJ2-7; D remains unclear. Germline CDR1 MGHRA, CDR2 YSYEKL. This CDR3 is 13 amino acids long. Trimming cost V 1 base and J 3 bases, with 7 bases left between them. The CDR3 region is CASSQGLGYEQYV. CDR3 nucleotide sequence: TGCGCCAGCAGCCAAGGCCTGGGCTACGAGCAGTACGTC.

The rearrangement links TRBV19 to TRBJ1-5, with 9 nucleotides matching TRBD1. Unmatched junction bases numbered 7, after V lost 7 bases and J lost 0 bases. Germline V lookup: CDR1 LNHDA, CDR2 SQIVND (reference sequence). The CDR3 totals 16 residues. DNA of the CDR3: TGTGCCAGTACCGGGACAGGGAGGGGTAGCAATCAGCCCCAGCATTTT. Its protein is CASTGTGRGSNQPQHF.

The rearrangement uses TRBV7-9 and TRBJ1-1, with TRBD1 as a possible D gene (6 bases). CDR1 and CDR2 (germline): SEHNR, FQNEAQ (reference sequence). V lost 1 base and J lost 7, with 22 bases in between. The CDR3 covers 17 residues. The CDR3 bases are TGTGCCAGCAGCTTAGGCTCTCGGGGACAAGGGGGGGATGAAGCTTTCTTT. Its protein product is CASSLGSRGQGGDEAFF. The complete variable domain, with remaining parts taken from reference TRBV7-9 and TRBJ1-1, reads DTGVSQNPRHKITKRGQNVTFRCDPISEHNRLYWYRQTLGQGPEFLTYFQNEAQLEKSRLLSDRFSAERPKGSFSTLEIQRTEQGDSAMYLCASSLGSRGQGGDEAFFGQGTRLTVV.

This clone is a singleton in its sample. This chain connects TRBV15 to TRBJ2-2; D is possibly TRBD2 (7 bases). The CDR3 has 15 residues. V lost 8 bases to trimming and J lost 6 bases, with 19 bases between them. Germline CDR1 LNHNV, CDR2 YYDKDF (reference sequence). CDR3 DNA: TGTGCCACCCAACCCAGGGGAGCGGGGTCCGGGGAGCTGTTTTTT. Amino acids: CATQPRGAGSGELFF. The full variable domain, completed using reference TRBV15 and TRBJ2-2, is DAMVIQNPRYQVTQFGKPVTLSCSQTLNHNVMYWYQQKSSQAPKLLFHYYDKDFNNEADTPDNFQSRRPNTSFCFLDIRSPGLGDTAMYLCATQPRGAGSGELFFGEGSRLTVL.

This chain links TRBV19 with TRBJ2-5; TRBD1 matches at 11 bases. Germline V gives CDR1 LNHDA, CDR2 SQIVND (reference sequence). Losses at the gene ends were 3 bases for V and 2 bases for J; bases not matched to a gene: 5. The CDR3 is 16 amino acids. The CDR3 DNA reads as TGTGCCAGTAGTATCCTCTGGGACAGGGGGCAAGAGACCCAGTACTTC. Protein: CASSILWDRGQETQYF.

The chain links TRBV4-1 to TRBJ2-7; D is possibly TRBD1 (6 bases). V lost 3 bases and J 12 bases, leaving 15 bases between the germline ends. There are 12 residues in the CDR3. Germline V gene lookup returns CDR1 MGHRA and CDR2 YSYEKL. This chain's CDR3 is CASSHPRGNMYV. The CDR3 DNA reads as TGCGCCAGCAGCCATCCTAGGGGGAATATGTACGTC.

V is TRBV6-5 and J is TRBJ2-1; 7 bases line up with TRBD2. With V trimmed by 2 bases and J by 4 bases, 8 bases remained unmatched. Germline lookup yields CDR1 MNHEY and CDR2 SVGAGI. This CDR3 region has 16 residues. The CDR3 sequence: CASSYRFSGAYNEQFF. CDR3 coding DNA: TGTGCCAGCAGTTACCGTTTCAGCGGGGCTTACAATGAGCAGTTCTTC.

The chain carries TRBV30 and TRBJ1-5, with D possibly TRBD1 on 6 matching bases. CDR1 is GTSNPN, CDR2 SVGIG, per germline (reference sequence). The V end lost 6 bases, the J end lost 6 bases, and 15 bases lay between the germline ends. The CDR3 has 13 residues. The CDR3 bases are TGTGCCTGCCGGGACAAAAGAGCTCAGCCCCAGCATTTT. Protein sequence: CACRDKRAQPQHF.

CDR3 nucleotides: TGCGCCAGCAGCTTGTTGCCTGAGGAGACCCAGTACTTC. Protein sequence: CASSLLPEETQYF. This chain connects TRBV5-1 to TRBJ2-5, with D unresolved. The ends were cut back, 1 base at V and 5 bases at J, with 9 bases in the middle. CDR1 and CDR2 (germline): SGHRS, YFSETQ. The CDR3 runs to 13 residues.

V usage is TRBV2 and J usage is TRBJ1-2, with 11 bases identical to TRBD1. V trimming: 0 bases; J trimming: 3 bases; junction bases outside the gene matches: 12. From germline, CDR1 is SNHLY and CDR2 FYNNEI. CDR3 length: 19 residues. The CDR3 coding sequence is TGTGCCAGCAGTGAAGCAGGGATTTGGGGGACAGGGGGATACTATGGCTACACCTTC. It yields the protein CASSEAGIWGTGGYYGYTF.

This clone was counted a few times. The chain is built from TRBV7-9 and TRBJ1-3, with D possibly matching TRBD1 (5 bases). Trimming left V 8 bases short and J 0 bases short, with 11 bases between. This CDR3 region has 14 residues. Germline lookup yields CDR1 SEHNR and CDR2 FQNEAQ (reference sequence). CDR3 nucleotide sequence: TGTGCCAGCCATACAGGCAACTCTGGAAACACCATATATTTT. It encodes CASHTGNSGNTIYF.

This chain uses TRBV19 with TRBJ2-6, with 7 bases that match TRBD2. V shed 10 bases, J shed 0 bases, and the junction held 6 bases outside the gene matches. The germline gives CDR1 LNHDA, CDR2 SQIVND (reference sequence). The CDR3 is 15 amino acids. The CDR3 protein is CATGEGSSGANVLTF. The CDR3, as DNA: TGTGCCACGGGGGAGGGGAGCTCTGGGGCCAACGTCCTGACTTTC. Variable domain in full (rest from reference TRBV19 and TRBJ2-6): DGGITQSPKYLFRKEGQNVTLSCEQNLNHDAMYWYRQDPGQGLRLIYYSQIVNDFQKGDIAEGYSVSREKKESFPLTVTSAQKNPTAFYLCATGEGSSGANVLTFGAGSRLTVL.

The chain employs TRBV30 and TRBJ1-3, with D possibly matching TRBD1 (5 bases). Germline lookup yields CDR1 GTSNPN and CDR2 SVGIG (reference sequence). This CDR3 is 15 amino acids long. Deletions cut 2 bases from V and 1 base from J, with 12 bases between. This chain's CDR3 is CAWSHTGLSGNTIYF. The CDR3 DNA follows: TGTGCCTGGAGTCACACAGGTCTATCTGGAAACACCATATATTTT.

V and J are TRBV30 and TRBJ2-1; no clear D. The germline V gene has CDR1 GTSNPN and CDR2 SVGIG (reference sequence). There are 11 residues in the CDR3. V was shortened by 7 bases and J by 7 bases, with 11 bases between the two germline ends. CDR3 protein: CASAYANEQFF. CDR3 DNA sequence: TGTGCCTCCGCCTATGCGAATGAGCAGTTCTTC.

This clone has a single count. This chain joins TRBV6-5 and TRBJ2-1, with 7 positions matching TRBD1. The trim removed 5 bases at V and 5 bases at J, leaving 6 bases unmatched. The CDR3 has 14 residues. Germline CDR1 is MNHEY and CDR2 is SVGAGI. The CDR3 reads CASSETGIHNEQFF. CDR3 coding DNA: TGTGCCAGCAGTGAGACAGGGATCCACAATGAGCAGTTCTTC.

The chain links TRBV10-3 to TRBJ1-5, with TRBD1 matching over 9 bases. Germline trimming cut 4 bases from V and 7 bases from J; bases unmatched to any gene: 11. The CDR3 covers 16 residues. Germline CDR1 ENHRY, CDR2 SYGVKD. The DNA for the CDR3 is TGTGCCATCAGTGCGGGGAGACAGGGGGAACGACAGCCCCAGCATTTT. It translates to CAISAGRQGERQPQHF.

The chain combines TRBV5-1 with TRBJ2-5; D is perhaps TRBD1 (6 bases). The CDR3 runs to 14 residues. Per germline, CDR1 SGHRS and CDR2 YFSETQ. Trimming stripped 5 bases from V and 5 bases from J, with 16 bases between. CDR3 amino acids: CASRGGPERETQYF. CDR3 coding DNA: TGCGCCAGCAGAGGGGGACCGGAAAGGGAGACCCAGTACTTC.